Listed below are T cell receptor beta chains from one sample, sequenced in a study of blood T cell repertoires in COVID-19. Produced via immunoSEQ multiplex PCR; TCRdb's table is partial and in-frame only. The table shows a few hundred thousand clones, with roughly 85% occurring only once. The sequenced sample was peripheral blood. The receptors derive from a woman between 18 and 30 years old with acute or convalescent COVID-19. CDR3s include the opening cysteine and the closing phenylalanine or tryptophan. A D gene is named only where the DNA matches it firmly. Where a row states a size, it is once, few, many or the class of an expanded clone; other rows omit it.

D gene: NA
J gene: TRBJ2-5
clone size: NA
V gene: TRBV3-1/TRBV3-2
CDR3 DNA: TGTGCCAGCAGCCAAGTTCGGAGTCAAGAGACCCAGTACTTC
CDR3 protein: CASSQVRSQETQYF

D gene: NA
J gene: TRBJ1-6
clone size: NA
V gene: TRBV27
CDR3 DNA: TGTGCCAGCAGTTTGGCCAGGGGACGTTCACCCCTCCACTTT
CDR3 protein: CASSLARGRSPLHF

D gene: NA
J gene: TRBJ1-4
clone size: NA
V gene: TRBV19
CDR3 DNA: TGTGCCAGTAGTATCCGGCTGGGAGGTACTAATGAAAAACTGTTTTTT
CDR3 protein: CASSIRLGGTNEKLFF

D gene: TRBD1
J gene: TRBJ2-2
clone size: NA
V gene: TRBV5-1
CDR3 DNA: TGCGCCAGCAGCTTGAGAATGCCGACAGGGTCCGGGGAGCTGTTTTTT
CDR3 protein: CASSLRMPTGSGELFF

D gene: NA
J gene: TRBJ2-1
clone size: NA
V gene: TRBV7-2
CDR3 DNA: TGTGCCAGCAGCTTAGTCAGGGGAGGGGGGAATGAGCAGTTCTTC
CDR3 protein: CASSLVRGGGNEQFF

D gene: NA
J gene: TRBJ2-1
clone size: once
V gene: TRBV11-2
CDR3 DNA: TGTGCCAGCAGGACGACAGGGGAGGGTCACAATGAGCAGTTCTTC
CDR3 protein: CASRTTGEGHNEQFF

D gene: NA
J gene: TRBJ2-1
clone size: NA
V gene: TRBV7-3
CDR3 DNA: TGTGCCAGCGGCTGGACAGCCGGCAATGAGCAGTTCTTC
CDR3 protein: CASGWTAGNEQFF

D gene: NA
J gene: TRBJ1-5
clone size: NA
V gene: TRBV19
CDR3 DNA: TGTGCCAGTAGTATTATAGATAGCAATCAGCCCCAGCATTTT
CDR3 protein: CASSIIDSNQPQHF

D gene: TRBD1
J gene: TRBJ1-1
clone size: NA
V gene: TRBV5-6
CDR3 DNA: TGTGCCAGCAGCTTGGGGACAGGAACTGAAGCTTTCTTT
CDR3 protein: CASSLGTGTEAFF

D gene: TRBD1
J gene: TRBJ1-1
clone size: NA
V gene: TRBV30
CDR3 DNA: TGTGCCTGGAGGGGGGGGACAGGGAACACTGAAGCTTTCTTT
CDR3 protein: CAWRGGTGNTEAFF

D gene: TRBD2
J gene: TRBJ2-1
clone size: NA
V gene: TRBV11-3
CDR3 DNA: TGTGCCAGCAGCTTAGGACTAGCCGCCCACAATGAGCAGTTCTTC
CDR3 protein: CASSLGLAAHNEQFF

D gene: TRBD2
J gene: TRBJ2-1
clone size: NA
V gene: TRBV19
CDR3 DNA: TGTGCCAGTAGCCTCGCTAGCGGTCCCTACAATGAGCAGTTCTTC
CDR3 protein: CASSLASGPYNEQFF

D gene: TRBD2
J gene: TRBJ2-1
clone size: NA
V gene: TRBV5-1
CDR3 DNA: TGCGCCAGCAGCTTAGTGGCTAGCGGGACTTACACTTACAATGAGCAGTTCTTC
CDR3 protein: CASSLVASGTYTYNEQFF

D gene: NA
J gene: TRBJ1-6
clone size: NA
V gene: TRBV27
CDR3 DNA: TGTGCCAGCAGTTTATCGGGACACTATAATTCACCCCTCCACTTT
CDR3 protein: CASSLSGHYNSPLHF

D gene: NA
J gene: TRBJ1-1
clone size: NA
V gene: TRBV10-3
CDR3 DNA: TGTGCCATCCGGAGGACAGCGGAGAACACTGAAGCTTTCTTT
CDR3 protein: CAIRRTAENTEAFF

D gene: NA
J gene: TRBJ2-7
clone size: once
V gene: TRBV6-5
CDR3 DNA: TGTGCCAGCAGTCCGATACACAGTTACGAGCAGTACTTC
CDR3 protein: CASSPIHSYEQYF

D gene: TRBD1
J gene: TRBJ1-5
clone size: few
V gene: TRBV4-3
CDR3 DNA: TGCGCCAGCAGCCAGGGGACAGGGTTTGGACAGCCCCAGCATTTT
CDR3 protein: CASSQGTGFGQPQHF

D gene: NA
J gene: TRBJ2-2
clone size: NA
V gene: TRBV11-3
CDR3 DNA: TGTGCCAGCAGCTTGACAGGCGGGGGAAACACCGGGGAGCTGTTTTTT
CDR3 protein: CASSLTGGGNTGELFF

D gene: TRBD2
J gene: TRBJ2-7
clone size: NA
V gene: TRBV6-1
CDR3 DNA: TGTGCCAGCAGTGAAGGCGGGAGCGGAAGCTACGAGCAGTACTTC
CDR3 protein: CASSEGGSGSYEQYF

D gene: NA
J gene: TRBJ2-1
clone size: NA
V gene: TRBV10-3
CDR3 DNA: TGTGCCATCAGTGACCCTAGCAGAAGGAAGAATGAGCAGTTCTTC
CDR3 protein: CAISDPSRRKNEQFF

D gene: NA
J gene: TRBJ1-1
clone size: NA
V gene: TRBV6-5
CDR3 DNA: TGTGCCAGCAGTTACTCAGGACAGCCGAACACTGAAGCTTTCTTT
CDR3 protein: CASSYSGQPNTEAFF

D gene: TRBD1
J gene: TRBJ2-7
clone size: NA
V gene: TRBV9
CDR3 DNA: TGTGCCAGCAGCGTCACCGGGACAGGGGGCTACGAGCAGTACTTC
CDR3 protein: CASSVTGTGGYEQYF

D gene: NA
J gene: TRBJ2-7
clone size: NA
V gene: TRBV7-2
CDR3 DNA: TGTGCCAGCAGCTTGGGGGGTTATGGCGAGCAGTACTTC
CDR3 protein: CASSLGGYGEQYF

D gene: TRBD1
J gene: TRBJ1-2
clone size: NA
V gene: TRBV6-5
CDR3 DNA: TGTGCCAGCAGACCCTTGGACAGGGGGAATGGCTACACCTTC
CDR3 protein: CASRPLDRGNGYTF

D gene: NA
J gene: TRBJ2-1
clone size: NA
V gene: TRBV21-1
CDR3 DNA: TGTGCCAGCCCAAACCAGAGGGACAGGGGATGGAATGAGCAGTTCTTC
CDR3 protein: CASPNQRDRGWNEQFF

D gene: NA
J gene: TRBJ1-1
clone size: NA
V gene: TRBV27
CDR3 DNA: TGTGCCAGCAGTTTAGTCAGGAACACTGAAGCTTTCTTT
CDR3 protein: CASSLVRNTEAFF

D gene: TRBD2
J gene: TRBJ2-1
clone size: NA
V gene: TRBV9
CDR3 DNA: TGTGCCAGCAGTGCATCGGGGACTAGCCCTTACCGAGGATACAATGAGCAGTTCTTC
CDR3 protein: CASSASGTSPYRGYNEQFF

D gene: TRBD1
J gene: TRBJ1-4
clone size: NA
V gene: TRBV15
CDR3 DNA: TGTGCCACCAGCAGAGGGGGGACAGGGGATAATGAAAAACTGTTTTTT
CDR3 protein: CATSRGGTGDNEKLFF

D gene: TRBD2
J gene: TRBJ2-1
clone size: NA
V gene: TRBV28
CDR3 DNA: TGTGCCAGCAGTCCCGCTCGGGAGGCCTACAATGAGCAGTTCTTC
CDR3 protein: CASSPAREAYNEQFF

D gene: NA
J gene: TRBJ2-7
clone size: few
V gene: TRBV19
CDR3 DNA: TGTGCCAGTCGCCCTAGGACGGGGTCCTACGAGCAGTACTTC
CDR3 protein: CASRPRTGSYEQYF

D gene: NA
J gene: TRBJ2-7
clone size: NA
V gene: TRBV14
CDR3 DNA: TGTGCCAGCAGCCGAGCTAGCTTAGGCCACTACGAGCAGTACTTC
CDR3 protein: CASSRASLGHYEQYF

D gene: TRBD2
J gene: TRBJ2-1
clone size: NA
V gene: TRBV28
CDR3 DNA: TGTGCCAGCACCAAAATACGACTAGCGGGGGCCTACAATGAGCAGTTCTTC
CDR3 protein: CASTKIRLAGAYNEQFF

D gene: NA
J gene: TRBJ2-1
clone size: NA
V gene: TRBV19
CDR3 DNA: TGTGCCAGTAGTATAAGCGGTTTAATGGAAAATGAGCAGTTCTTC
CDR3 protein: CASSISGLMENEQFF

D gene: NA
J gene: TRBJ1-4
clone size: NA
V gene: TRBV24-1
CDR3 DNA: TGTGCCACCGGCGGGATCGAGGGGCCTGATGAAAAACTGTTTTTT
CDR3 protein: CATGGIEGPDEKLFF

D gene: TRBD1
J gene: TRBJ1-5
clone size: NA
V gene: TRBV2
CDR3 DNA: TGTGCCAGCAAGGGGCAGGGGGCGTATCAGCCCCAGCATTTT
CDR3 protein: CASKGQGAYQPQHF

D gene: TRBD1
J gene: TRBJ1-5
clone size: NA
V gene: TRBV19
CDR3 DNA: TGTGCCACCCGACAGGGTCATCAGCCCCAGCATTTT
CDR3 protein: CATRQGHQPQHF

D gene: TRBD2
J gene: TRBJ2-7
clone size: NA
V gene: TRBV5-1
CDR3 DNA: TGCGCCAGCAGCTTGGTAGCGGGCGAGACCTACGAGCAGTACTTC
CDR3 protein: CASSLVAGETYEQYF

D gene: NA
J gene: TRBJ2-2
clone size: NA
V gene: TRBV30
CDR3 DNA: TGTGTCACTGGCAGGGCGAACACCGGGGAGCTGTTTTTT
CDR3 protein: CVTGRANTGELFF

D gene: NA
J gene: TRBJ1-1
clone size: NA
V gene: TRBV19
CDR3 DNA: TGTGCCAGTAGGCCACAGGGAGACACTGAAGCTTTCTTT
CDR3 protein: CASRPQGDTEAFF

D gene: TRBD1
J gene: TRBJ1-2
clone size: NA
V gene: TRBV3-1/TRBV3-2
CDR3 DNA: TGTGCCAGCAGCTTGCGGACAGGGTCTGGCTATGGCTACACCTTC
CDR3 protein: CASSLRTGSGYGYTF

D gene: TRBD2
J gene: TRBJ2-1
clone size: NA
V gene: TRBV30
CDR3 DNA: TGTGCCTGGAGCGGACTAACACCGGGACTAGCGCCCAATGAGCAGTTCTTC
CDR3 protein: CAWSGLTPGLAPNEQFF

D gene: TRBD2
J gene: TRBJ2-1
clone size: NA
V gene: TRBV5-5
CDR3 DNA: TGTGCCAGCAGCTTGGCGGCGGGAGTCTACAATAAGCAGTTCTTC
CDR3 protein: CASSLAAGVYNKQFF

D gene: NA
J gene: TRBJ1-1
clone size: NA
V gene: TRBV27
CDR3 DNA: TGTGCCAGCAGTTGGGGAGGGGGATACACTGAAGCTTTCTTT
CDR3 protein: CASSWGGGYTEAFF

D gene: TRBD2
J gene: TRBJ2-1
clone size: NA
V gene: TRBV30
CDR3 DNA: TGTGCCTGGGGACTAGCGGGACGCAATGAGCAGTTCTTC
CDR3 protein: CAWGLAGRNEQFF

D gene: NA
J gene: TRBJ1-4
clone size: NA
V gene: TRBV6-5
CDR3 DNA: TGTGCCAGCAGTTTCCAACAGGGATTTCCCCGAGACTTGTTTTTT
CDR3 protein: CASSFQQGFPRDLFF

D gene: TRBD1
J gene: TRBJ1-4
clone size: few
V gene: TRBV6-5
CDR3 DNA: TGTGCCAGCACCCGACAGGGGAGAGGGGAAAAACTGTTTTTT
CDR3 protein: CASTRQGRGEKLFF

D gene: TRBD1
J gene: TRBJ2-3
clone size: NA
V gene: TRBV11-2
CDR3 DNA: TGTGCCAGCAGGTACTGGCAGGGGGTGAAGGATACGCAGTATTTT
CDR3 protein: CASRYWQGVKDTQYF

D gene: NA
J gene: TRBJ2-7
clone size: NA
V gene: TRBV12-3/TRBV12-4
CDR3 DNA: TGTGCCAGCAGTCTAGGACACTCCTACGAGCAGTACTTC
CDR3 protein: CASSLGHSYEQYF

D gene: NA
J gene: TRBJ1-3
clone size: NA
V gene: TRBV10-1
CDR3 DNA: TGCGCCAGCAGTTCGGGGGAAACTGGAAACACCATATATTTT
CDR3 protein: CASSSGETGNTIYF

D gene: TRBD1
J gene: TRBJ2-7
clone size: NA
V gene: TRBV12-3/TRBV12-4
CDR3 DNA: TGTGCCAGCAGTTTAACAGGGGCCTACGAGCAGTACTTC
CDR3 protein: CASSLTGAYEQYF

D gene: NA
J gene: TRBJ2-7
clone size: NA
V gene: TRBV20-1
CDR3 DNA: TGCAGTGCGCGACTAGTCTACGAGCAGTACTTC
CDR3 protein: CSARLVYEQYF

D gene: NA
J gene: TRBJ2-2
clone size: NA
V gene: TRBV14
CDR3 DNA: TGTGCCAGCAGCCAAGAGGGCGACAGGGAGGTGCACGGGGAGCTGTTTTTT
CDR3 protein: CASSQEGDREVHGELFF

D gene: TRBD1
J gene: TRBJ2-1
clone size: NA
V gene: TRBV7-2
CDR3 DNA: TGTGCCAGCACCCCGGACAGGGGCAATGAGCAGTTCTTC
CDR3 protein: CASTPDRGNEQFF

D gene: NA
J gene: TRBJ2-2
clone size: once
V gene: TRBV6-5
CDR3 DNA: TGTGCCAGCTCTCGGTCGTTCGAGGCCGGGGAGCTGTTTTTT
CDR3 protein: CASSRSFEAGELFF

D gene: TRBD1
J gene: TRBJ1-6
clone size: NA
V gene: TRBV27
CDR3 DNA: TGTGCCAGCAGTTTTAAGGCAGGGGGAGCTTCACCCCTCCACTTT
CDR3 protein: CASSFKAGGASPLHF